This T cell receptor (beta chain) stems from a study of T cell repertoires in cytomegalovirus infection. Study at large: Public TCR beta signatures were indicative of both CMV infection and a matching HLA type.

CDR1 and CDR2 (germline): DFQATT, SNEGSKA (reference sequence). The CDR3 totals 14 residues. Trimming shortened V by 0 bases and J by 5 bases, and 11 bases separated the two germline ends. MiXCR, applied by TCRdb to the reads, yields one record per CDR3 protein. The sample holds some 280,000 distinct CDR3 sequences; roughly an eighth are singletons and the top ten take around 8.7%. Overall study results and limits: Carriers of CMV and the relevant HLA type were discriminated by public TCR beta frequency. There were HLA-C-restricted CMV-specific TCR beta clonotypes dominating the ex vivo response.

The sample holds many counts of this clonotype. Its antigen is undetermined. The V and J genes are TRBV20-1 and TRBJ2-1, with D tentatively TRBD2 (5 bases). Input material: PBMCs. The TCR comes from a human donor in good health (CMV status not recorded). Some clones in this sample may be carry-over from other donors' samples. The CDR3 loop is CSAREASWHNEQFF. The CDR3 bases are TGCAGTGCTAGAGAGGCTAGCTGGCACAATGAGCAGTTCTTC.